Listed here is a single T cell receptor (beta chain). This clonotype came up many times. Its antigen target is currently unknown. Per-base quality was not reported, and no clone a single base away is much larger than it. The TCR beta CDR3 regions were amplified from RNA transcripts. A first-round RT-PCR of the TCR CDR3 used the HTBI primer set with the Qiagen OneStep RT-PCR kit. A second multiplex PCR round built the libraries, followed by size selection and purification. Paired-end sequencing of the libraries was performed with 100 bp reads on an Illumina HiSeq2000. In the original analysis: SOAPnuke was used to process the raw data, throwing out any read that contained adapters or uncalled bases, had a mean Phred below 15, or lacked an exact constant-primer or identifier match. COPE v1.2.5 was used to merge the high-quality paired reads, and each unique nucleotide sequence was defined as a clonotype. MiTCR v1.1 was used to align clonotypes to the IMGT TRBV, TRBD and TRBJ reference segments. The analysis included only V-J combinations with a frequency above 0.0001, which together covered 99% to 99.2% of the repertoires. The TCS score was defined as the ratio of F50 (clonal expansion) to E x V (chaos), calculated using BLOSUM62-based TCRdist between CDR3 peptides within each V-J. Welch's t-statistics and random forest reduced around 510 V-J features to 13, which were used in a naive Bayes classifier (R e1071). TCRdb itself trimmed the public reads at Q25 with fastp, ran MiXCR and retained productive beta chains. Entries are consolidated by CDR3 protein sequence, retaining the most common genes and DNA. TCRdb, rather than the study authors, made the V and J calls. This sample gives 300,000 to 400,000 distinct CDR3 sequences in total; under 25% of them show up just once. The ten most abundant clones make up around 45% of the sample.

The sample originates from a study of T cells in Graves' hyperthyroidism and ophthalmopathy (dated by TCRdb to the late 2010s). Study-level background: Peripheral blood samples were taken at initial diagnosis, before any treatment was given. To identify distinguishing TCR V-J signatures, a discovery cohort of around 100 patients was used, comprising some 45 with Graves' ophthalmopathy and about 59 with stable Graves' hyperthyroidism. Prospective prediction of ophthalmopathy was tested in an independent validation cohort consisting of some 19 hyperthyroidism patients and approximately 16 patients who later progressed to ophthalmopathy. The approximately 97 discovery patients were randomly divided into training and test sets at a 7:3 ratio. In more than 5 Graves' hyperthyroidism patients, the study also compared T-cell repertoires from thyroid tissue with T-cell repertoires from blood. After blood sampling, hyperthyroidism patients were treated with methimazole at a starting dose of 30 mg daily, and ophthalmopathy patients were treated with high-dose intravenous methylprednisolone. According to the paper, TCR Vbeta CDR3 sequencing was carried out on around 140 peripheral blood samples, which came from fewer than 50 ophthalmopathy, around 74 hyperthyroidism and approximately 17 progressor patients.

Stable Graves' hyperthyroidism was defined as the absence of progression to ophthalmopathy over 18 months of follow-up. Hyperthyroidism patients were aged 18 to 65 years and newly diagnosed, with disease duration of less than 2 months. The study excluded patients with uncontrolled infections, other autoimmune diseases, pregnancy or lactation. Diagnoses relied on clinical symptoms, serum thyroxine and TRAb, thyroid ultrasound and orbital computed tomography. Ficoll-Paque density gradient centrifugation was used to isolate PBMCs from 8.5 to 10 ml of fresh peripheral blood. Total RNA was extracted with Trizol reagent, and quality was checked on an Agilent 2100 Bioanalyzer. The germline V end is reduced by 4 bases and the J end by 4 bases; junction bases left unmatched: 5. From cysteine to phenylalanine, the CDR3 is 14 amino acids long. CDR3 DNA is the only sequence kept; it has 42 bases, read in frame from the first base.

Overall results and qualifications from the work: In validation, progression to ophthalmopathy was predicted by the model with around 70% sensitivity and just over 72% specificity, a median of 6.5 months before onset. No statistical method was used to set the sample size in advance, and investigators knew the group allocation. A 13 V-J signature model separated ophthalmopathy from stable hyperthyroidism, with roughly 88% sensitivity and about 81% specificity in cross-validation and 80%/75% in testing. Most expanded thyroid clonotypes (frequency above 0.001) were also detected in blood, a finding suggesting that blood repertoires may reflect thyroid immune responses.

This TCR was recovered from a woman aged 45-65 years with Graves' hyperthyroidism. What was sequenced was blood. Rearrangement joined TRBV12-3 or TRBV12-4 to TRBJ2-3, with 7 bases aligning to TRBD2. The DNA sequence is TGTGCCAGCAGTTCAGCGGGACGGTCAGATACGCAGTATTTT. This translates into CASSSAGRSDTQYF.